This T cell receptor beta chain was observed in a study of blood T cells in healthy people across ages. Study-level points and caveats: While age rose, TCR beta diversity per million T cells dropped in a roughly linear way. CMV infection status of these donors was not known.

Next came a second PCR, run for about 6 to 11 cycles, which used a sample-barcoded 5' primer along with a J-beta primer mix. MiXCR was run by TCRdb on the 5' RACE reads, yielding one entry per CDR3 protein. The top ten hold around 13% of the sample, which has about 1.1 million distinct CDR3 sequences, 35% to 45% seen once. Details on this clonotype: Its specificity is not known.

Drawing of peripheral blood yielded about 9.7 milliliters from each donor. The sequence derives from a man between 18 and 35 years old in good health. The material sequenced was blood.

The CDR3 nucleotides are TGTGCCAGCAGCTTCTCTTACCATGATTCTAACTATGGCTACACCTTC. This translates into CASSFSYHDSNYGYTF. This sequence joins TRBV28 and TRBJ1-2; D not certain. Looked up from germline, CDR1 is MDHEN and CDR2 is SYDVKM. The CDR3 totals 16 residues. The V end lost 6 bases, the J end lost 0 bases, and 17 bases lay between the germline ends.